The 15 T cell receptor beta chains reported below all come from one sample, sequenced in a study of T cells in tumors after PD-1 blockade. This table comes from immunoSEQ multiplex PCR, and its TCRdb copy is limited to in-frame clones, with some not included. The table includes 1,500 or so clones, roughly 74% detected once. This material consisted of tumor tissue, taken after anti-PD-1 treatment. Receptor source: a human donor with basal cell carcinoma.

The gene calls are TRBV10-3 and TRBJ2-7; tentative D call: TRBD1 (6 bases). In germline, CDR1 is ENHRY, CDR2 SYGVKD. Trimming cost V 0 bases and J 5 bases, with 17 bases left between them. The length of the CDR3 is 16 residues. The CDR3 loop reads CAISESMGGTTNEQYF. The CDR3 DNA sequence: TGTGCCATCAGTGAGTCGATGGGTGGGACAACGAACGAGCAGTACTTC.

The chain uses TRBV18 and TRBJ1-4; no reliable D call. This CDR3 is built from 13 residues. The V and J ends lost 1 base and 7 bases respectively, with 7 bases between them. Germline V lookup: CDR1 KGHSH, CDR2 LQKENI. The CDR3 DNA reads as TGTGCCAGCTCACCACAAGAGGGTGAAAAACTGTTTTTT. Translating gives CASSPQEGEKLFF.

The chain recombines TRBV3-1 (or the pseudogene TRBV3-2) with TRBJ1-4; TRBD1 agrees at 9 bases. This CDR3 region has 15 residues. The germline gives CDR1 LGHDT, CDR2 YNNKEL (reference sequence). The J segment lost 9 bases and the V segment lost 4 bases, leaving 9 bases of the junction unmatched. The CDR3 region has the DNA TGTGCCAGCAGCCCCGGGACAGGGAGGTCGAAAAAACTGTTTTTT. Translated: CASSPGTGRSKKLFF.

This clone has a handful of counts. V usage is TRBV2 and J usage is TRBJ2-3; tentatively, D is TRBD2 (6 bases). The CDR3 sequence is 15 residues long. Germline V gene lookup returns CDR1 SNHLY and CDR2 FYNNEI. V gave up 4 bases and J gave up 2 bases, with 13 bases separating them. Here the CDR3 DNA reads TGTGCCAGCAGTGCCGGGACTCACTCCACAGATACGCAGTATTTT. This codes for CASSAGTHSTDTQYF. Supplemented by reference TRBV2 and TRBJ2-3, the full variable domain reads EPEVTQTPSHQVTQMGQEVILRCVPISNHLYFYWYRQILGQKVEFLVSFYNNEISEKSEIFDDQFSVERPDGSNFTLKIRSTKLEDSAMYFCASSAGTHSTDTQYFGPGTRLTVL.

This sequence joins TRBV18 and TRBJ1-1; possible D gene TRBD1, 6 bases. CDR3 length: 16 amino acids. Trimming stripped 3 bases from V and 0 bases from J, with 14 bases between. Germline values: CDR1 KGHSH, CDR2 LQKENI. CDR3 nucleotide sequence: TGTGCCAGCTCACCTCAAACGACAGGACTGAACACTGAAGCTTTCTTT. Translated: CASSPQTTGLNTEAFF.

The chain's CDR3 is CASRAKQGGVQPQHF. The CDR3 nucleotides are TGTGCCAGTAGGGCCAAACAGGGAGGCGTTCAGCCCCAGCATTTT. The chain combines TRBV19 with TRBJ1-5; TRBD1 might be the D (6 bases). This CDR3 is built from 15 residues. The V gene lost 6 bases and the J gene lost 6 bases, with 18 bases spanning the gap. CDR1 and CDR2 (germline): LNHDA, SQIVND (reference sequence).

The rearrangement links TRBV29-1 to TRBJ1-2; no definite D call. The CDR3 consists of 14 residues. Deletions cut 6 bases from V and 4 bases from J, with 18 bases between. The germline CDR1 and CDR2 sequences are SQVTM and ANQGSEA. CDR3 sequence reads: CSVTDIKSTYGYTF. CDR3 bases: TGCAGCGTGACCGACATAAAAAGTACCTATGGCTACACCTTC.

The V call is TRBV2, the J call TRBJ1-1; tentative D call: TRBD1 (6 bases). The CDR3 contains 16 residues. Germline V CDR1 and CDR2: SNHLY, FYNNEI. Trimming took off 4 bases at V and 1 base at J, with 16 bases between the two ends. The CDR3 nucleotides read TGTGCCAGCAGTGGCCTCCGGGTGGGGGCGAACACTGAAGCTTTCTTT. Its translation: CASSGLRVGANTEAFF.

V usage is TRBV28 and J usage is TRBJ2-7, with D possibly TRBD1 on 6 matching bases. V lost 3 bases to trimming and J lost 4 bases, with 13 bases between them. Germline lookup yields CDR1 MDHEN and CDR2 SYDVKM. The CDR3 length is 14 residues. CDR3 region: CASSFDRPPYEQYF. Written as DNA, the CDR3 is TGTGCCAGCAGTTTCGACAGGCCACCTTACGAGCAGTACTTC. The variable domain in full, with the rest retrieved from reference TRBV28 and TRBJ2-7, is DVKVTQSSRYLVKRTGEKVFLECVQDMDHENMFWYRQDPGLGLRLIYFSYDVKMKEKGDIPEGYSVSREKKERFSLILESASTNQTSMYLCASSFDRPPYEQYFGPGTRLTVT.

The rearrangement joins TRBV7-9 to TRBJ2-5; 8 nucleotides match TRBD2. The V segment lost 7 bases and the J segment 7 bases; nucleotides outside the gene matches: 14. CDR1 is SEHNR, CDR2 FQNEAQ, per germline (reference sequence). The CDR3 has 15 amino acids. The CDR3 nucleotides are TGTGCCAGCAAAAACGGAGCGGGAGAGGTTGGGACCCAGTACTTC. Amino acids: CASKNGAGEVGTQYF.

The CDR3 coding sequence is TGCGCCAGCAGCTTGGGGCCCGGGTTCGGAAACACCATATATTTT. Its translation: CASSLGPGFGNTIYF. V gene TRBV5-1 combines with J gene TRBJ1-3; D uncertain. From germline, CDR1 is SGHRS and CDR2 YFSETQ. Trimming removed 0 bases from V and 4 bases from J, with 11 bases in between. CDR3 size: 15 residues. Together with reference TRBV5-1 and TRBJ1-3, the CDR3 gives the full variable domain: KAGVTQTPRYLIKTRGQQVTLSCSPISGHRSVSWYQQTPGQGLQFLFEYFSETQRNKGNFPGRFSGRQFSNSRSEMNVSTLELGDSALYLCASSLGPGFGNTIYFGEGSWLTVV.

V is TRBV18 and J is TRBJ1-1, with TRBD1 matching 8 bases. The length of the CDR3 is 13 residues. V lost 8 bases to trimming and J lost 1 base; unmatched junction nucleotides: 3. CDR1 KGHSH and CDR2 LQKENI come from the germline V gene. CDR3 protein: CASTGQANTEAFF. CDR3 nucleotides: TGTGCCAGCACGGGACAGGCGAACACTGAAGCTTTCTTT.

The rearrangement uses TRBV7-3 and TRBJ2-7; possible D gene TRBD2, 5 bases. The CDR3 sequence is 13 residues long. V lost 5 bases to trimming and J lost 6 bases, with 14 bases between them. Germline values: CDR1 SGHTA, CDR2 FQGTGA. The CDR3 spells CASSVGVPGEQYF. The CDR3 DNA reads TGTGCCAGCAGCGTGGGAGTACCGGGCGAGCAGTACTTC. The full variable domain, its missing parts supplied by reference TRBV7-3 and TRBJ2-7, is GAGVSQTPSNKVTEKGKYVELRCDPISGHTALYWYRQSLGQGPEFLIYFQGTGAADDSGLPNDRFFAVRPEGSVSTLKIQRTERGDSAVYLCASSVGVPGEQYFGPGTRLTVT.

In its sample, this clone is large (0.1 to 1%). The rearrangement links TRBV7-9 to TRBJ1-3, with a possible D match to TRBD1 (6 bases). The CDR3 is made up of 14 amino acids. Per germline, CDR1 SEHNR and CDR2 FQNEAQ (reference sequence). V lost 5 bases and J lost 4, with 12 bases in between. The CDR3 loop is CASSLSGDGNTIYF. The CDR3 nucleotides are TGTGCCAGCAGCCTATCAGGGGACGGAAACACCATATATTTT. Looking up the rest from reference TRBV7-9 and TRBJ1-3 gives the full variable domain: DTGVSQNPRHKITKRGQNVTFRCDPISEHNRLYWYRQTLGQGPEFLTYFQNEAQLEKSRLLSDRFSAERPKGSFSTLEIQRTEQGDSAMYLCASSLSGDGNTIYFGEGSWLTVV.

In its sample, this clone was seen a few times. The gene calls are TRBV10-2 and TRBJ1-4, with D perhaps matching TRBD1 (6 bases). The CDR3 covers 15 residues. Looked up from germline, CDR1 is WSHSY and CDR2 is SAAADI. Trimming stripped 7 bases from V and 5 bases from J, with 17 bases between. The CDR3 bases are TGCGCCAGCAATCTTGCTGGGACACCAAATGAAAAACTGTTTTTT. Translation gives CASNLAGTPNEKLFF.